One and the same sample provided the 8 T cell receptor beta chains below, sequenced in a study of OX40 agonist ivuxolimab in advanced cancers. The repertoire was sequenced with immunoSEQ multiplex PCR; TCRdb's copy has only in-frame clones and lacks some. Of 72,000 or so clones in the sample, roughly nine tenths are singletons; the top ten hold 10% to 12%. Here the sequenced sample was CD4+ or CD8+ T cells sorted from blood, taken in a trial of the OX40 agonist ivuxolimab. The receptor set was obtained from an adult with an advanced solid tumor such as melanoma, head and neck, liver or kidney cancer.

The J gene is TRBJ2-7, the V gene TRBV5-1, with D tentatively TRBD2 (6 bases). The germline V gene encodes CDR1 SGHRS and CDR2 YFSETQ. V lost 2 bases to trimming and J lost 2 bases, with 14 bases between them. The CDR3 spans 15 residues. The CDR3 loop is CASSFRGGRAYEQYF. The CDR3 DNA is TGCGCCAGCAGCTTTCGGGGAGGAAGGGCCTACGAGCAGTACTTC.

The chain joins TRBV5-1 to TRBJ2-5; 10 positions match TRBD2. V lost 0 bases to trimming and J lost 2 bases; unmatched junction nucleotides: 7. The CDR3 extends over 17 amino acids. CDR1 and CDR2 from the germline V gene are SGHRS and YFSETQ. The CDR3 is CASSLAGLAGVQETQYF. In nucleotides, the CDR3 is TGCGCCAGCAGCTTGGCAGGGCTAGCGGGGGTACAAGAGACCCAGTACTTC.

This chain uses TRBV7-8 with TRBJ2-7; possible D gene TRBD1, 6 bases. With 8 bases removed from V and 3 bases from J, the gap between germline ends came to 11 bases. The V gene's germline CDR1 is SGHVS and CDR2 FQNEAQ. The CDR3 runs 12 residues. For the CDR3, the DNA is TGTGCCAGCCAGGACAGCTACTACGAGCAGTACTTC. This codes for CASQDSYYEQYF.

The genes are TRBV7-9 and TRBJ1-1; D remains unclear. Germline CDR1 reads SEHNR; CDR2 reads FQNEAQ (reference sequence). Trimming took off 6 bases at V and 7 bases at J, with 18 bases between the two ends. CDR3 length: 14 residues. In nucleotides, the CDR3 is TGTGCCAGCAGGGCGGACCAAACAAGAAGTGAAGCTTTCTTT. Its protein product is CASRADQTRSEAFF.

The chain carries TRBV10-3 and TRBJ1-1; D uncertain. Germline loops: CDR1 ENHRY, CDR2 SYGVKD. The CDR3 has 13 amino acids. V dropped 4 bases and J dropped 5 bases, with 11 bases sitting between them. CDR3 in DNA: TGTGCCATCAGTGCTCCGGGTCAAACTGAAGCTTTCTTT. This codes for CAISAPGQTEAFF.

This clone was counted only a few times. This rearrangement joins TRBV7-3 to TRBJ2-7; D tentatively fits TRBD1 or TRBD2 (5 bases each). Germline-derived CDR1 and CDR2 are SGHTA and FQGTGA. CDR3 length: 14 residues. Trimming removed 5 bases from V and 2 bases from J, with 13 bases in between. This CDR3 is CASSLLPGPYEQYF. The CDR3 DNA sequence: TGTGCCAGCAGCCTACTTCCGGGACCCTACGAGCAGTACTTC. Based on the CDR3 plus reference TRBV7-3 and TRBJ2-7, the full variable domain is GAGVSQTPSNKVTEKGKYVELRCDPISGHTALYWYRQSLGQGPEFLIYFQGTGAADDSGLPNDRFFAVRPEGSVSTLKIQRTERGDSAVYLCASSLLPGPYEQYFGPGTRLTVT.

The chain is built from TRBV7-9 and TRBJ2-2; TRBD2 matches 13 bases. CDR1 is SEHNR and CDR2 is FQNEAQ in the germline V gene (reference sequence). V dropped 2 bases and J dropped 0; count of bases not matched to a gene: 3. This CDR3 is 18 amino acids long. CDR3 sequence: CASSLRTSGGSNTGELFF. The CDR3 bases are TGTGCCAGCAGCTTAAGGACTAGCGGGGGATCGAACACCGGGGAGCTGTTTTTT.

This sequence joins TRBV7-3 and TRBJ2-1; either TRBD1 or TRBD2 may supply D (5 bases each). The length of the CDR3 is 17 residues. V lost 5 bases and J lost 0, with 17 bases in between. Germline CDR1 SGHTA, CDR2 FQGTGA. The CDR3: CASSQNLWGSSYNEQFF. As DNA, the CDR3 is TGTGCCAGCAGCCAAAACCTTTGGGGGAGCTCCTACAATGAGCAGTTCTTC.